This T cell receptor (beta chain) is drawn from a study of blood T cell repertoires in COVID-19. Study-wide background: Samples representing acute and convalescent COVID-19 were sourced from the United States, Italy and Spain.

Generated by immunoSEQ multiplex PCR, the TCRdb table keeps only in-frame clones and is missing some. The profile covers 80,000 to 90,000 clones, with around 86% appearing a single time and more than 2% taken by the ten largest. V was cut by 6 bases and J by 1 base, with 12 bases left in between. The CDR3 runs 14 residues. Looked up from germline, CDR1 is LNHDA and CDR2 is SQIVND (reference sequence). This clonotype originated in a woman in her 70s with acute or convalescent COVID-19. The chain carries TRBV19 and TRBJ1-1; D unresolved. The sequencing sample was made of peripheral blood. The CDR3 region is CASSPGLKNTEAFF. Written as DNA, the CDR3 is TGTGCCAGTAGCCCAGGACTGAAGAACACTGAAGCTTTCTTT.